This T cell receptor (beta chain) emerged from a study of technical replicates of blood from a handful of donors. The CDR3 spans 12 residues. Trimming stripped 4 bases from V and 6 bases from J, with 13 bases between. Germline lookup yields CDR1 SQVTM and CDR2 ANQGSEA. Sequencing was performed with immunoSEQ multiplex PCR; in TCRdb, only in-frame clones are kept and a portion is missing. Of some 80,000 clones in the sample, around 94% were seen once. The material sequenced was T cells isolated from PBMCs. This chain uses TRBV29-1 with TRBJ2-7; unclear D gene. This clonotype was sampled from a human donor in good health. The CDR3 protein is CSVAPFTGEQYF. DNA of the CDR3: TGCAGCGTTGCACCCTTTACCGGCGAGCAGTACTTC.